This T cell receptor beta chain was found in a study of blood T cell repertoires in COVID-19. This CDR3 is built from 15 residues. CDR1 and CDR2 (germline): LNHDA, SQIVND (reference sequence). V trimming: 1 base; J trimming: 2 bases; junction bases outside the gene matches: 4. Generated by immunoSEQ multiplex PCR, the TCRdb table keeps only in-frame clones and is missing some. The table shows hundreds of thousands of clones, with roughly 86% occurring only once. The rearrangement links TRBV19 to TRBJ2-7; 8 bases align to TRBD2. Sequenced sample: PBMCs or T cells enriched from blood (not recorded which). This receptor was taken from a woman between 25 and 40 years old with acute COVID-19. The CDR3 DNA reads as TGTGCCAGTAGTATAGTAGCGGGAAGAACCTACGAGCAGTACTTC. It encodes CASSIVAGRTYEQYF.